The source of this T cell receptor (beta chain) is a study of blood T cell repertoires in COVID-19. Study details: Researchers got acute and convalescent COVID-19 samples from the United States, Italy and Spain. The cDNA or gDNA used as material had been derived from T cells, B-cell-depleted T cells, or PBMCs.

Participant ages covered about 18 to 90 years across 25 or so US areas. This CDR3 region has 15 residues. Deletions cut 5 bases from V and 1 base from J, with 14 bases between. In germline, CDR1 is LNHDA, CDR2 SQIVND (reference sequence). As originally analysed: For nucleated cells, counts were estimated from reference gene primer amplification. TCRdb's copy holds only in-frame clones and misses some; the assay was immunoSEQ multiplex PCR. V, J and clone size are those of that table, while D and trimming were read from the DNA. This table holds hundreds of thousands of clones, 83% found once. Sequencing used PBMCs or T cells enriched from blood (not recorded which). This TCR was sampled from a woman aged 40 to 50 who had been exposed to COVID-19. The V gene is TRBV19, the J gene TRBJ1-2; tentative D call: TRBD1 (6 bases). The CDR3 DNA reads as TGTGCCAGTAGTGTCACAGGGAATATTAACTATGGCTACACCTTC. It codes for CASSVTGNINYGYTF.